The 28 T cell receptor beta chains below all came from one sample that was sequenced in a study of T cell repertoires in cytomegalovirus infection. TCRdb recomputed calls from the reads with MiXCR, one row per CDR3 protein. The sample shows about 830,000 distinct CDR3 sequences, less than 35% of them seen only once. Their antigens are not known. Source: cultured CD8+ T cells from PBMCs, taken from culture after CMV antigen stimulation. Every receptor here comes from a human donor in good health (CMV status not recorded). Some clones in this sample may be carry-over from other donors' samples.

The chain is built from TRBV19 and TRBJ2-3, with 13 bases that match TRBD2. J gave up 5 bases and V 5 bases, and 7 bases lay outside the gene matches. This CDR3 comprises 16 residues. The V gene's germline CDR1 is LNHDA and CDR2 SQIVND (reference sequence). The CDR3 spells CASSLLAGGPKDTQYF. The CDR3 region has the DNA TGTGCCAGTAGTCTACTAGCGGGGGGGCCAAAAGATACGCAGTATTTT.

This clonotype turned up a few times. V usage is TRBV19 and J usage is TRBJ1-5; TRBD1 matches at 8 bases. After removal of 1 base from V and 1 base from J, the junction contained 0 bases not matched to a gene. CDR1 is LNHDA, CDR2 SQIVND, per germline (reference sequence). The CDR3 covers 15 residues. CDR3 sequence: CASSIAGGSNQPQHF. The CDR3 DNA reads TGTGCCAGTAGTATAGCAGGGGGCAGCAATCAGCCCCAGCATTTT.

This clonotype has at least ten counts. This chain's CDR3 is CASSPRDRGSSYNEQFF. Here the CDR3 DNA reads TGTGCCAGCAGCCCTCGCGACAGGGGATCATCCTACAATGAGCAGTTCTTC. V gene TRBV6-4 combines with J gene TRBJ2-1; 8 bases are a match to TRBD1. In germline, CDR1 is MRHNA, CDR2 SNTAGT. Trimming cost V 6 bases and J 1 base; bases outside gene matches: 11. This CDR3 has 17 amino acids.

This sequence joins TRBV19 and TRBJ1-1, with D tentatively TRBD1 (6 bases). The germline CDR1 and CDR2 sequences are LNHDA and SQIVND (reference sequence). The ends were cut back, 7 bases at V and 3 bases at J, with 9 bases in the middle. The CDR3 totals 12 residues. CDR3 loop: CASNRGHTEAFF. The CDR3 DNA reads as TGTGCCAGTAATCGGGGGCACACTGAAGCTTTCTTT.

This clonotype has only one observation. A much larger clone sits a single nucleotide away, making a read error possible. The chain is built from TRBV7-2 and TRBJ1-1; tentatively, D is TRBD1 (6 bases). The germline CDR1 and CDR2 sequences are SGHTA and FQGNSA. Deletions cut 4 bases from V and 5 bases from J, with 17 bases between. The CDR3 is 15 residues long. The CDR3 sequence is CTSSSSLGGGTEAFF. The CDR3 region has the DNA TGTACCAGCAGCTCATCCCTAGGGGGGGGGACTGAAGCTTTCTTT.

This clonotype was counted a few times. This sequence joins TRBV6-6 and TRBJ2-1; possibly TRBD2 for D (5 bases). This CDR3 region has 16 residues. Germline V gives CDR1 MNHNY, CDR2 SVGAGI (reference sequence). V was shortened by 2 bases and J by 8 bases, with 19 bases between the two germline ends. In nucleotides, the CDR3 is TGTGCCAGCAGTTACGTAGGGCCTAGCCGTAGTGATGAGCAGTTCTTC. Translation gives CASSYVGPSRSDEQFF.

This clonotype was found many times. The V gene is TRBV7-6, the J gene TRBJ2-5; D is unclear. V was trimmed by 3 bases and J by 5 bases, leaving 13 bases between them. Germline loops: CDR1 SGHVS, CDR2 FNYEAQ. The CDR3 covers 14 residues. Here the CDR3 reads CASSFSGPAETQYF. CDR3 in DNA: TGTGCCAGCAGCTTTTCTGGGCCAGCGGAGACCCAGTACTTC.

This clonotype was picked up a small number of times. The chain employs TRBV6-1 and TRBJ1-5, with a tentative D call TRBD1 (5 bases). This CDR3 spans 18 amino acids. Germline values: CDR1 MNHNS, CDR2 SASEGT. The V gene lost 5 bases and the J gene lost 2 bases, with 22 bases spanning the gap. CDR3 DNA: TGTGCCAGCAGTCCTTCCGGGGGGGAGAACATAGGCAATCAGCCCCAGCATTTT. Its protein product is CASSPSGGENIGNQPQHF.

The genes are TRBV10-3 and TRBJ2-6; possibly TRBD2 for D (6 bases). Looked up from germline, CDR1 is ENHRY and CDR2 is SYGVKD. This CDR3 is built from 18 residues. The V and J ends lost 2 bases and 0 bases respectively, with 14 bases between them. In nucleotides, the CDR3 is TGTGCCATCAGTGAGAGGACTACCGTGAGCTCTGGGGCCAACGTCCTGACTTTC. This gives the protein CAISERTTVSSGANVLTF.

The V gene is TRBV29-1, the J gene TRBJ1-2; unclear D gene. With 3 bases removed from V and 7 bases from J, the gap between germline ends came to 12 bases. The CDR3 is made up of 12 amino acids. CDR1 and CDR2 from the germline V gene are SQVTM and ANQGSEA. CDR3 loop: CSVDPWVPGYTF. CDR3 coding DNA: TGCAGCGTTGATCCCTGGGTACCTGGCTACACCTTC.

This clonotype was recorded at least ten times. The chain joins TRBV5-1 to TRBJ2-1, with a possible D match to TRBD1 (5 bases). Germline V gene sequence: CDR1 SGHRS, CDR2 YFSETQ. V lost 0 bases and J lost 8, with 15 bases in between. CDR3 length: 15 residues. For the CDR3, the DNA is TGCGCCAGCAGCTTGGGGCAGGGTGTCGTCGATGAGCAGTTCTTC. As protein: CASSLGQGVVDEQFF.

Only a few counts were recorded for this clonotype. The chain employs TRBV7-9 and TRBJ2-3; 9 bases match TRBD2. The V segment lost 6 bases and the J segment 5 bases; nucleotides outside the gene matches: 18. In germline, CDR1 is SEHNR, CDR2 FQNEAQ (reference sequence). The CDR3 runs to 18 residues. The DNA of the CDR3 is TGTGCCAGCAGGTCCGCGGCGGCGCGGGGGGGATCTGGAGATACGCAGTATTTT. As protein: CASRSAAARGGSGDTQYF.

In its sample, this clonotype was seen many times. The V call is TRBV12-3 or TRBV12-4, the J call TRBJ1-2, with D unclear. The CDR3 is 13 residues long. V was cut by 5 bases and J by 2 bases, with 9 bases left in between. CDR3 loop: CASSPTANYGYTF. Written as DNA, the CDR3 is TGTGCCAGCAGTCCCACGGCAAACTATGGCTACACCTTC.

V is TRBV18 and J is TRBJ1-1; D possibly corresponds to TRBD1 (6 bases). The CDR3 consists of 16 residues. The V end was cut by 0 bases, the J end by 2 bases, with 13 bases between. Germline V gene data show CDR1 as KGHSH and CDR2 as LQKENI. CDR3 nucleotide sequence: TGTGCCAGCTCACCACCGGCTACCGGGACAAACACTGAAGCTTTCTTT. Translated, it gives CASSPPATGTNTEAFF.

This clonotype was detected only a few times. This rearrangement joins TRBV7-9 to TRBJ2-7, with TRBD1 as a possible D gene (6 bases). The CDR3 has 17 residues. The V end lost 4 bases, the J end lost 0 bases, and 19 bases lay between the germline ends. Germline V gene lookup returns CDR1 SEHNR and CDR2 FQNEAQ (reference sequence). The CDR3: CASSSLWTDKSSYEQYF. CDR3 coding DNA: TGTGCCAGCAGCTCACTCTGGACAGACAAGAGCTCCTACGAGCAGTACTTC.

This chain links TRBV4-2 with TRBJ2-3; D gene unclear. CDR1 and CDR2 from the germline V gene are LGHNA and YNFKEQ. CDR3 length: 14 residues. Deletions cut 1 base from V and 0 bases from J, with 5 bases between. This CDR3 is CASSQAQSTDTQYF. CDR3 DNA: TGTGCCAGCAGCCAAGCACAGAGCACAGATACGCAGTATTTT.

V is TRBV6-2 or TRBV6-3 and J is TRBJ2-2; 7 bases agree with TRBD1. The CDR3 sequence is 16 residues long. V gave up 2 bases and J gave up 4 bases; unmatched junction bases: 7. Germline CDR1 and CDR2: MNHEY and SVGEGT. CDR3 loop: CASSYAQGVSTGELFF. CDR3 bases: TGTGCCAGCAGTTACGCGCAGGGGGTATCCACCGGGGAGCTGTTTTTT.

The rearrangement joins TRBV4-1 to TRBJ1-6; 7 nucleotides align to TRBD1. V shed 3 bases, J shed 4 bases, and the junction held 3 bases outside the gene matches. CDR3 length: 15 amino acids. Germline lookup yields CDR1 MGHRA and CDR2 YSYEKL. The CDR3 DNA reads as TGCGCCAGCAGCCATAAGGGACAGTATAATTCACCCCTCCACTTT. Translation gives CASSHKGQYNSPLHF.

The V gene is TRBV27, the J gene TRBJ1-2, with unresolved D. Trimming took off 6 bases at V and 0 bases at J, with 8 bases between the two ends. The CDR3 has 13 amino acids. Germline loops: CDR1 MNHEY, CDR2 SMNVEV (reference sequence). CDR3: CASSPDPNYGYTF. CDR3 sequence (DNA): TGTGCCAGCAGCCCGGACCCTAACTATGGCTACACCTTC.

This clonotype has at least ten counts. The gene calls are TRBV7-6 and TRBJ2-3; 9 bases agree with TRBD1. Germline loops: CDR1 SGHVS, CDR2 FNYEAQ. This CDR3 has 17 residues. V was pared by 2 bases and J by 3 bases, with 9 bases of the junction left unmatched. The CDR3 reads CASSLLGQGGGTDTQYF. The CDR3 DNA reads as TGTGCCAGCAGCTTACTGGGACAGGGCGGGGGTACAGATACGCAGTATTTT.

This clonotype was picked up a small number of times. The rearrangement links TRBV7-2 to TRBJ2-1; 8 nucleotides agree with TRBD2. The trim removed 8 bases at V and 0 bases at J, leaving 6 bases unmatched. Germline values: CDR1 SGHTA, CDR2 FQGNSA. The CDR3 extends over 15 amino acids. The CDR3 region is CASRSRGASYNEQFF. CDR3 DNA: TGTGCCAGCCGCTCGCGGGGGGCCTCCTACAATGAGCAGTTCTTC.

Worth noting for this clonotype: No DNA is shown, since the ends of the CDR3 on it are uncertain; the CDR3 is the one TCRdb lists. This chain uses TRBV7-9 with TRBJ1-2. In germline, CDR1 is SEHNR, CDR2 FQNEAQ (reference sequence). From its first to its last residue, the CDR3 has 20 amino acids. The CDR3 loop is CASSLGDQVMATPSVRGYTF.

The J gene is TRBJ1-3, the V gene TRBV14; D is uncertain. The CDR3 contains 15 residues. Trimming took 4 bases from V and 0 from J, leaving 10 bases between them. Germline CDR1 reads SGHDN; CDR2 reads FVKESK. CDR3: CASSRDVYSGNTIYF. As DNA, the CDR3 is TGTGCCAGCAGCCGCGACGTTTACTCTGGAAACACCATATATTTT.

Ten or more counts support this clonotype. The chain has TRBV7-2 and TRBJ1-1; the D is unclear. The CDR3 extends over 15 amino acids. Germline lookup yields CDR1 SGHTA and CDR2 FQGNSA. Deletions cut 5 bases from V and 8 bases from J, with 21 bases between. DNA of the CDR3: TGTGCCAGCAGCGACCCCTCGGTCGGATTCGCGGAAGCTTTCTTT. Amino acid sequence: CASSDPSVGFAEAFF.

This clonotype was observed a handful of times. J is TRBJ2-7 and V is TRBV13; 8 positions match TRBD1. Germline V gene lookup returns CDR1 PRHDT and CDR2 FYEKMQ (reference sequence). V lost 2 bases to trimming and J lost 2 bases; unmatched junction nucleotides: 5. This CDR3 has 15 residues. CDR3 sequence: CASSLSDRGTYEQYF. The CDR3 DNA reads TGTGCCAGCAGCTTAAGTGACAGGGGAACCTACGAGCAGTACTTC. The full variable domain, with the rest looked up from reference TRBV13 and TRBJ2-7, is AAGVIQSPRHLIKEKRETATLKCYPIPRHDTVYWYQQGPGQDPQFLISFYEKMQSDKGSIPDRFSAQQFSDYHSELNMSSLELGDSALYFCASSLSDRGTYEQYFGPGTRLTVT.

The chain combines TRBV27 with TRBJ2-5, with 7 bases matching TRBD1. Germline V gene lookup returns CDR1 MNHEY and CDR2 SMNVEV (reference sequence). The V and J ends lost 4 bases and 1 base, in that order; junction bases with no gene match: 6. The CDR3 runs 15 residues. The CDR3 bases are TGTGCCAGCAGTTCCCCCGACAGGGCCCAAGAGACCCAGTACTTC. Encoded protein: CASSSPDRAQETQYF.

A few counts support this clonotype. This chain connects TRBV7-9 to TRBJ1-4; 8 bases line up with TRBD1. Per the germline V gene, CDR1 is SEHNR and CDR2 is FQNEAQ (reference sequence). Trimming took 7 bases from V and 2 from J; bases not matched to a gene: 9. The CDR3 is made up of 16 amino acids. The CDR3 region is CASTDLTGATNEKLFF. DNA for the CDR3: TGTGCCAGCACCGATTTGACAGGGGCCACTAATGAAAAACTGTTTTTT. The entire variable domain, with the rest obtained from reference TRBV7-9 and TRBJ1-4, is as follows: DTGVSQNPRHKITKRGQNVTFRCDPISEHNRLYWYRQTLGQGPEFLTYFQNEAQLEKSRLLSDRFSAERPKGSFSTLEIQRTEQGDSAMYLCASTDLTGATNEKLFFGSGTQLSVL.

V is TRBV2 and J is TRBJ2-2; TRBD2 agrees at 10 bases. V gave up 8 bases and J gave up 5 bases; unmatched junction bases: 5. CDR3 size: 14 residues. CDR1 and CDR2 (germline): SNHLY, FYNNEI. The CDR3 nucleotides are TGTGCCAGCGTCGAGCGGGGGGGTACCGGGGAGCTGTTTTTT. As protein: CASVERGGTGELFF.